Described below is a single TCR beta chain sequence and its context. Antigen specificity is unknown. The protocol was immunoSEQ multiplex PCR, while the TCRdb copy is restricted to in-frame clones and leaves out a portion. Of roughly 40,000 clones listed, 91% are singletons. The ends were cut back, 8 bases at V and 3 bases at J, with 12 bases in the middle. Per the germline V gene, CDR1 is WNHNN and CDR2 is SYGVQD (reference sequence). The CDR3 is 13 residues long. The data stem from a study of a mutant IDH1 vaccine in newly diagnosed glioma. In the study overall: Patients under treatment included around 60% males and 37.5% females and had a mean age of roughly 43 years. Study-level points and caveats: Pseudoprogression seemingly bore no relation to changes in top peripheral T cell clonotypes.

Noted time point: week 5, during vaccination. Vaccination comprised doses that each held 300 ug of mutant IDH1 20-mer peptide, plus topical imiquimod. The receptor was isolated from a man in his fifties or sixties with glioma. V is TRBV10-1 and J is TRBJ2-3; unclear D gene. Sequencing used PBMCs, obtained from a glioma patient whose treatment included an IDH1 peptide vaccine. In DNA, the CDR3 is TGCGCCAGCGGCCTAGGTGGAACAGATACGCAGTATTTT. This codes for CASGLGGTDTQYF.